This T cell receptor (beta chain) was observed in a study of T cells in women clearing cervical HPV infection. In the study overall: Blood came at first lesion visit for cases, post-clearance for controls.

Germline loops: CDR1 SQVTM, CDR2 ANQGSEA. This CDR3 is 15 amino acids long. V shed 7 bases, J shed 2 bases, and the junction held 8 bases outside the gene matches. Comments on this clone: The CDR3 end is not reached by the read, which stops 3 residues before it; the germline J gene fills it in.

Method: immunoSEQ multiplex PCR; TCRdb's copy keeps in-frame clones and lacks some. Listed are about 20,000 clones; 5.5% to 8% falls within the top ten. This TCR derives from a woman aged 18-69 years with a cervical HPV16 infection that either progressed to CIN3+ or cleared (not recorded which). V gene TRBV29-1 combines with J gene TRBJ2-2; TRBD1 matches at 9 bases. Sequencing was done on a sample of blood buffy coat. The CDR3 bases that were read are TGCAGCGGACTCGGGACAGGGCATAACACCGGGGAG. Its translation: CSGLGTGHNTGE. The entire CDR3 reads CSGLGTGHNTGELFF.